One sample yielded the 22 T cell receptor beta chains listed below, sequenced in a study of T-cell memory formation after mild COVID-19. MiXCR was run by TCRdb on the 5' RACE reads, yielding one entry per CDR3 protein. The sample comprises tens of thousands of distinct CDR3 sequences, roughly 25% of which are singletons, and roughly 45% rests with the top ten. The specimen was PBMCs or a T cell subset sorted from them (not recorded which). The receptors were sampled from a man younger than 30 who had mild COVID-19 (a few samples of this study predate the infection). Cell type and time point are not known.

This clonotype counts as medium-sized (0.01 to 0.1%). V is TRBV12-3 or TRBV12-4 and J is TRBJ1-2; no firm D call. The V end was cut by 6 bases, the J end by 7 bases, with 15 bases between. The CDR3 spans 13 residues. CDR3 DNA sequence: TGTGCCAGCAGCCAAAACCCCCCCGGTGGCTACACCTTC. Residues: CASSQNPPGGYTF.

J is TRBJ2-7 and V is TRBV29-1; TRBD1 matches at 9 bases. This CDR3 is 13 amino acids long. Losses at the gene ends were 6 bases for V and 2 bases for J; bases not matched to a gene: 5. Per the germline V gene, CDR1 is SQVTM and CDR2 is ANQGSEA. CDR3 DNA: TGCAGCGTCCCGGGACAGGGCACCTACGAGCAGTACTTC. It is translated as CSVPGQGTYEQYF.

This sequence joins TRBV3-1 and TRBJ1-4; no firm D call. The V end lost 6 bases, the J end lost 8 bases, and 16 bases lay between the germline ends. The CDR3 runs 14 residues. The germline gives CDR1 LGHDT, CDR2 YNNKEL (reference sequence). The CDR3, as DNA: TGTGCCAGCAGAAACTCTGGAAAGTGGGAAAAACTGTTTTTT. It is translated as CASRNSGKWEKLFF.

This clonotype was picked up a small number of times. J is TRBJ2-5 and V is TRBV6-6; D could derive from TRBD1 or TRBD2 (5 bases each). V was trimmed by 0 bases and J by 4 bases, leaving 12 bases between them. The germline V gene encodes CDR1 MNHNY and CDR2 SVGAGI (reference sequence). There are 15 residues in the CDR3. The CDR3 DNA reads as TGTGCCAGCAGTTACTCGGGACCGGGAAGAGAGACCCAGTACTTC. This encodes CASSYSGPGRETQYF.

This clonotype was counted only a few times. The gene calls are TRBV5-1 and TRBJ2-1; 10 bases fit TRBD2. Germline assignment: CDR1 SGHRS and CDR2 YFSETQ. V lost 1 base, J lost 5 bases, and 6 bases stayed unmatched. The CDR3 consists of 16 residues. The CDR3 sequence is CASSLKLAGYDNEQFF. For the CDR3, the DNA is TGCGCCAGCAGCTTGAAACTAGCGGGGTACGACAATGAGCAGTTCTTC.

This clonotype was counted only a few times. The chain uses TRBV7-6 and TRBJ2-7; 8 positions match TRBD1. The ends lost 6 bases at V and 5 bases at J; junction bases unmatched: 6. CDR3 size: 13 residues. The germline V gene encodes CDR1 SGHVS and CDR2 FNYEAQ. This CDR3 reads CASSLGQGNEQYF. As DNA, the CDR3 is TGTGCCAGCAGTCTCGGACAGGGAAACGAGCAGTACTTC.

The chain's CDR3 is CASSYRDRDTDTQYF. CDR3 DNA sequence: TGTGCCAGCAGCTACCGGGACAGGGACACAGATACGCAGTATTTT. The chain joins TRBV7-7 to TRBJ2-3; 9 bases map to TRBD1. Germline lookup yields CDR1 SSHAT and CDR2 FNYEAQ (reference sequence). This CDR3 is 15 amino acids long. The V segment lost 4 bases and the J segment 2 bases; nucleotides outside the gene matches: 4. Together with reference TRBV7-7 and TRBJ2-3, the CDR3 gives the full variable domain: GAGVSQSPRYKVTKRGQDVTLRCDPISSHATLYWYQQALGQGPEFLTYFNYEAQPDKSGLPSDRFSAERPEGSISTLTIQRTEQRDSAMYRCASSYRDRDTDTQYFGPGTRLTVL.

The chain combines TRBV6-1 with TRBJ2-7; 9 bases fit TRBD1. This CDR3 comprises 15 residues. The J segment lost 1 base and the V segment lost 4 bases, leaving 5 bases of the junction unmatched. The V gene's germline CDR1 is MNHNS and CDR2 SASEGT. CDR3 bases: TGTGCCAGCAGTGCCCCCGGGACAGGGTCCTACGAGCAGTACGTC. The encoded protein is CASSAPGTGSYEQYV.

This chain connects TRBV5-4 to TRBJ1-1; no firm D call. The CDR3 runs 11 residues. V was shortened by 6 bases and J by 4 bases, with 7 bases between the two germline ends. Germline V CDR1 and CDR2: SGHNT, YYREEE (reference sequence). This CDR3 is CASNKGTEAFF. The CDR3 DNA follows: TGTGCCAGCAACAAGGGCACTGAAGCTTTCTTT.

V usage is TRBV27 and J usage is TRBJ1-5; D may be TRBD1 (5 bases). The CDR3 has 13 amino acids. Trimming shortened V by 5 bases and J by 3 bases, and 8 bases separated the two germline ends. The germline CDR1 and CDR2 sequences are MNHEY and SMNVEV (reference sequence). CDR3 residues: CASSGGANQPQHF. The CDR3 DNA is TGTGCCAGCAGTGGTGGGGCCAATCAGCCCCAGCATTTT.

This chain connects TRBV27 to TRBJ1-2; 10 bases align to TRBD1. The germline V gene has CDR1 MNHEY and CDR2 SMNVEV (reference sequence). The CDR3 consists of 14 residues. V was clipped by 2 bases and J by 4 bases; unmatched bases: 1. The CDR3 DNA follows: TGTGCCAGCAGTTTAGGGACAGGGGCCTATGGCTACACCTTC. Protein product: CASSLGTGAYGYTF.

The chain recombines TRBV10-2 with TRBJ2-1, with a weak D call TRBD1 (5 bases). Germline CDR1 WSHSY, CDR2 SAAADI. The ends were cut back, 2 bases at V and 5 bases at J, with 16 bases in the middle. The CDR3 is made up of 16 amino acids. As DNA, the CDR3 is TGCGCCAGCAGTGAGAGGGGCTTCACCGGTAACAATGAGCAGTTCTTC. Residues: CASSERGFTGNNEQFF.

This clonotype was counted only a few times. CDR3 loop: CASSLVEGNTEAFF. CDR3 sequence (DNA): TGTGCCAGCAGCTTAGTTGAGGGAAACACTGAAGCTTTCTTT. V gene TRBV7-9 combines with J gene TRBJ1-1, with D hard to call. V lost 1 base and J lost 2, with 8 bases in between. The CDR3 length is 14 residues. Germline V gives CDR1 SEHNR, CDR2 FQNEAQ (reference sequence).

This clonotype showed up just a few times. The CDR3 region has the DNA TGTGCCACCAGCGTTCCGGGGGGATACACCGGGGAGCTGTTTTTT. As protein: CATSVPGGYTGELFF. The chain joins TRBV15 to TRBJ2-2; 7 positions agree with TRBD2. Germline V gives CDR1 LNHNV, CDR2 YYDKDF (reference sequence). V shed 5 bases, J shed 3 bases, and the junction held 6 bases outside the gene matches. There are 15 residues in the CDR3. The whole variable domain, remainder taken from reference TRBV15 and TRBJ2-2, is DAMVIQNPRYQVTQFGKPVTLSCSQTLNHNVMYWYQQKSSQAPKLLFHYYDKDFNNEADTPDNFQSRRPNTSFCFLDIRSPGLGDTAMYLCATSVPGGYTGELFFGEGSRLTVL.

The chain is built from TRBV14 and TRBJ2-7; D tentatively reads TRBD1 or TRBD2 (5 bases each). CDR1 is SGHDN, CDR2 FVKESK, per germline. V shed 0 bases and J shed 0 bases, with 9 bases lying between them. The CDR3 is 15 residues long. The CDR3 DNA is TGTGCCAGCAGCCAAGACAGGGACGGCTCCTACGAGCAGTACTTC. Encoded protein: CASSQDRDGSYEQYF.

This clonotype was seen a few times. Written as DNA, the CDR3 is TGTGCCAGCAGTCCGGGACAGTTCTACGAGCAGTACGTC. It encodes CASSPGQFYEQYV. The rearrangement uses TRBV28 and TRBJ2-7; 7 nucleotides align to TRBD1. Trimming removed 5 bases from V and 3 bases from J; junction bases left unmatched: 4. This CDR3 comprises 13 residues. Germline CDR1 reads MDHEN; CDR2 reads SYDVKM.

The V call is TRBV7-6, the J call TRBJ2-3; TRBD2 matches at 14 bases. Unmatched junction bases numbered 7, after V lost 2 bases and J lost 6 bases. In germline, CDR1 is SGHVS, CDR2 FNYEAQ. The length of the CDR3 is 17 residues. CDR3 in DNA: TGTGCCAGCAGCTTAAGTTGGACTAGCGGGGGGCTGGATACGCAGTATTTT. This gives the protein CASSLSWTSGGLDTQYF.

The chain carries TRBV5-6 and TRBJ2-2, with 7 nucleotides matching TRBD2. This CDR3 is built from 15 residues. Germline trimming cut 6 bases from V and 1 base from J; bases unmatched to any gene: 6. CDR1 and CDR2 from the germline V gene are SGHDT and YYEEEE. CDR3 sequence (DNA): TGTGCCAGCACCCGAGCGGGGCTGAACACCGGGGAGCTGTTTTTT. Its protein is CASTRAGLNTGELFF.

V gene TRBV20-1 combines with J gene TRBJ2-7, with 10 bases aligning to TRBD1. There are 12 residues in the CDR3. V lost 6 bases to trimming and J lost 5 bases; unmatched junction nucleotides: 4. The V gene's germline CDR1 is DFQATT and CDR2 SNEGSKA (reference sequence). CDR3 amino acids: CSARDRGHEQYF. The CDR3 bases are TGCAGTGCAAGGGACAGGGGCCACGAGCAGTACTTC.

By its share, this clonotype is large. The CDR3: CASSQDSGGAGELFF. The CDR3 nucleotides read TGCGCCAGCAGCCAAGACAGTGGTGGGGCCGGGGAGCTGTTTTTT. The V gene is TRBV4-1, the J gene TRBJ2-2; D is undetermined. Germline V lookup: CDR1 MGHRA, CDR2 YSYEKL. V dropped 0 bases and J dropped 6 bases, with 11 bases sitting between them. This CDR3 has 15 residues.

This clonotype has more than one count but fewer than ten. This sequence joins TRBV12-3 or TRBV12-4 and TRBJ2-5, with D tentatively TRBD2 (5 bases). This CDR3 contains 17 residues. Trimming stripped 7 bases from V and 2 bases from J, with 23 bases between. Here the CDR3 reads CASTGLFLGLPQETQYF. The DNA for the CDR3 is TGTGCCAGCACCGGCTTGTTCCTTGGACTGCCTCAAGAGACCCAGTACTTC.

This clonotype was counted only a few times. The chain couples TRBV30 to TRBJ2-1; TRBD2 might be the D (5 bases). With 2 bases removed from V and 5 bases from J, the gap between germline ends came to 10 bases. Germline loops: CDR1 GTSNPN, CDR2 SVGIG (reference sequence). The CDR3 covers 13 residues. The CDR3 is CAWSQLGDNEQFF. CDR3 coding DNA: TGTGCCTGGAGTCAACTAGGAGACAATGAGCAGTTCTTC.